Given below is one TCR beta chain in context. Trimming cost V 4 bases and J 6 bases; bases outside gene matches: 5. The CDR3 is 14 amino acids. Germline-derived CDR1 and CDR2 are LNHNV and YYDKDF (reference sequence). This entry comes from a study of T cell changes during pregnancy in multiple sclerosis. Data came from immunoSEQ multiplex PCR; TCRdb stores just in-frame clones and leaves some out. The sample holds tens of thousands of clones, around nine tenths seen once. Material: CD4+ T cells from peripheral blood mononuclear cells, obtained in the third trimester of pregnancy. The sequence was obtained from a female donor in good health, enrolled as a control in a pregnancy study. The rearrangement links TRBV15 to TRBJ2-1; 8 positions match TRBD1. The CDR3 sequence: CATSIDRGSNEQFF. The DNA of the CDR3 is TGTGCCACCAGCATCGACAGGGGAAGCAATGAGCAGTTCTTC.